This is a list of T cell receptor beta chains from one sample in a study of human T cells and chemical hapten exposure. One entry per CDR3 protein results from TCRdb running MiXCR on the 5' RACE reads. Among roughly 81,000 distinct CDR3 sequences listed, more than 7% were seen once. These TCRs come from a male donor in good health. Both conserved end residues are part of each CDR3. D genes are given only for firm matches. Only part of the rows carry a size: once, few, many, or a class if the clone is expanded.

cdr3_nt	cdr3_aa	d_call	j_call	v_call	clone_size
TGTGCCAGCAGTGACGGAACGACCCCAGATACGCAGTATTTT	CASSDGTTPDTQYF	-	TRBJ2-3	TRBV25-1	-
TGTGCCAGCAGCTTAGCGGTTGATCACAGGGGTCCGGCAGATACGCAGTATTTT	CASSLAVDHRGPADTQYF	TRBD1	TRBJ2-3	TRBV7-9	few
TGCAGTGCTAGACCCCCCGAGGGGGGTGGTCAGCCCCAGCATTTT	CSARPPEGGGQPQHF	-	TRBJ1-5	TRBV20-1	-
TGTGCCAGCAGCTTAGCCCCGAACAATGAGCAGTTCTTC	CASSLAPNNEQFF	-	TRBJ2-1	TRBV11-1	many
TGTGCCAGCAGTCCTCTAGCCTTCTACAATGAGCAGTTCTTC	CASSPLAFYNEQFF	-	TRBJ2-1	TRBV27	-
TGTGCCAGCAGTTTCACTAGCGGGGTAAGCTCCTACGAGCAGTACTTC	CASSFTSGVSSYEQYF	TRBD2	TRBJ2-7	TRBV12-3/TRBV12-4	-
TGTGCCAGCAGTTACGGGACTACCCAGGGGACAGATACGCAGTATTTT	CASSYGTTQGTDTQYF	-	TRBJ2-3	TRBV6-2/TRBV6-3	many
TGTGCCAGTAGTATATTGGGGACAGTGAGCAATCAGCCCCAGCATTTT	CASSILGTVSNQPQHF	TRBD1	TRBJ1-5	TRBV19	few
TGTGCCAGCAGTCCCCGGACTAGTTCGGTGACCCAGTACTTC	CASSPRTSSVTQYF	TRBD2	TRBJ2-5	TRBV12-3/TRBV12-4	-
TGTGCCATGGGACTAGCGGCGAACACCGGGGAGCTGTTTTTT	CAMGLAANTGELFF	TRBD2	TRBJ2-2	TRBV10-3	many
TGTGCCAGCAGCTTAGAGGGGCCCGCCTACGAGCAGTACTTC	CASSLEGPAYEQYF	-	TRBJ2-7	TRBV7-9	few
TGTGCCAGCAGATACTCACGCGGACAGGGGGACACTGAAGCTTTCTTT	CASRYSRGQGDTEAFF	TRBD1	TRBJ1-1	TRBV6-2/TRBV6-3	few
TGCGCCAGCAGCCTAGGACAGGATGAGCAGTTCTTC	CASSLGQDEQFF	TRBD1	TRBJ2-1	TRBV5-1	few
TGTGCCAGCAGCTCTGGACTAGCGGGAGAGTACCAAGAGACCCAGTACTTC	CASSSGLAGEYQETQYF	TRBD2	TRBJ2-5	TRBV7-2	once
TGTGCTAGTGGTTTGGTAGGGAGTGGAAACACCATATATTTT	CASGLVGSGNTIYF	-	TRBJ1-3	TRBV12-5	-
TGTGCCAGCAGCCAAGATTCGGTTGCACGGTTGAATGGCTACACCTTC	CASSQDSVARLNGYTF	-	TRBJ1-2	TRBV4-2	few
TGTGCCAGCAGTCCTATTGACAGAATCGGTCAGCCCCAGCATTTT	CASSPIDRIGQPQHF	-	TRBJ1-5	TRBV27	few
TGTGCCAGCTCACCACCCTACAGGACAGATACGCAGTATTTT	CASSPPYRTDTQYF	-	TRBJ2-3	TRBV18	many
TGTGCCAGCAGCCAAGACAGGGCTTCCTACAATGAGCAGTTCTTC	CASSQDRASYNEQFF	-	TRBJ2-1	TRBV3-1	few
TGCAGTGCTAGAGAGCCGGTCTCGGGGTTTGGCACAGATACGCAGTATTTT	CSAREPVSGFGTDTQYF	-	TRBJ2-3	TRBV20-1	many
TGCGCCAGCAGTCCCGGGACAGCCGACGAGCAGTACTTC	CASSPGTADEQYF	TRBD1	TRBJ2-7	TRBV5-1	-
TGCGCCAGCGCTCAAGGAGTAGGATTCCCCGTAGAGACCCAGTACTTC	CASAQGVGFPVETQYF	-	TRBJ2-5	TRBV10-2	few
TGCAGTGCTATCGGTGGGGCCCCACCGTCTGGGGCCAACGTCCTGACTTTC	CSAIGGAPPSGANVLTF	-	TRBJ2-6	TRBV20-1	many
TGCGCCAGCCGGCGGGGCACTGAAGCTTTCTTT	CASRRGTEAFF	-	TRBJ1-1	TRBV5-1	-
TGTGCCAGCAGCTTAGGTCAGGGTTTGATGAACACTGAAGCTTTCTTT	CASSLGQGLMNTEAFF	-	TRBJ1-1	TRBV7-6	many
TGTGCCAGCAGCGGCGGGACCCGCCGCGTGAGAGCTTTCTTT	CASSGGTRRVRAFF	-	TRBJ1-1	TRBV5-5	many
TGTGCCAGCAGTGACCGGACAGCAAATCAGCCCCAGCATTTT	CASSDRTANQPQHF	-	TRBJ1-5	TRBV25-1	-
TGTGCCAGCAGCTTAAGCCACGGAGGACGCGAGCAGTACTTC	CASSLSHGGREQYF	-	TRBJ2-7	TRBV6-2/TRBV6-3	few
TGTGCCAGCAGCTTGCAACACCAAGCTAACTATGGCTACACCTTC	CASSLQHQANYGYTF	-	TRBJ1-2	TRBV5-5	many